This passage covers 28 T cell receptor beta chains from one sample sequenced in a study of cytomegalovirus exposure and HLA in healthy donors. PCR amplification relied on 60 Vbeta primers (plus 13 Jbeta primers). This table comes from immunoSEQ multiplex PCR, and its TCRdb copy is limited to in-frame clones, with some not included. The sample contains 150,000 to 200,000 clones, 60% to 80% of which appear only once. The sample was PBMCs. The receptors were sampled from a man aged 40-49 years in good health and CMV-seropositive.

V usage is TRBV11-2 and J usage is TRBJ2-2; D perhaps matches TRBD2 (5 bases). Trimming removed 3 bases from V and 4 bases from J, with 12 bases in between. This CDR3 region has 15 residues. Germline CDR1 and CDR2: SGHAT and FQNNGV. This CDR3 is CASSLRAASTGELFF. CDR3 nucleotides: TGTGCCAGCAGCTTGAGAGCGGCCAGCACCGGGGAGCTGTTTTTT.

V gene TRBV5-1 combines with J gene TRBJ2-3, with D possibly matching TRBD1 (5 bases). V lost 1 base to trimming and J lost 0 bases, with 9 bases between them. Germline V CDR1 and CDR2: SGHRS, YFSETQ. CDR3 length: 15 amino acids. CDR3 nucleotides: TGCGCCAGCAGCTTGCAGGGTTGGAGCACAGATACGCAGTATTTT. It codes for CASSLQGWSTDTQYF.

The chain has TRBV2 and TRBJ1-3; D gene unclear. V was pared by 6 bases and J by 4 bases, with 13 bases between. The germline V gene encodes CDR1 SNHLY and CDR2 FYNNEI. The CDR3 is 14 amino acids. As DNA, the CDR3 is TGTGCCAGCAGGGCCAGCGGGGTCGGAAACACCATATATTTT. Translated: CASRASGVGNTIYF.

The chain carries TRBV19 and TRBJ2-1; 11 nucleotides line up with TRBD2. Unmatched junction bases numbered 10, after V lost 9 bases and J lost 0 bases. CDR3 length: 17 amino acids. CDR1 is LNHDA, CDR2 SQIVND, per germline (reference sequence). CDR3 DNA sequence: TGTGCCAGCCGAGGACTAGCGGGCCTCCGCTCCTACAATGAGCAGTTCTTC. It translates to CASRGLAGLRSYNEQFF.

The chain carries TRBV28 and TRBJ2-1, with TRBD2 identical over 14 bases. The CDR3 is 17 amino acids. From germline, CDR1 is MDHEN and CDR2 SYDVKM. V trimming: 5 bases; J trimming: 2 bases; junction bases outside the gene matches: 5. CDR3 residues: CASSPTGLAGAYNEQFF. DNA of the CDR3: TGTGCCAGCAGTCCTACGGGACTAGCGGGAGCCTACAATGAGCAGTTCTTC. Based on the CDR3 plus reference TRBV28 and TRBJ2-1, the full variable domain is DVKVTQSSRYLVKRTGEKVFLECVQDMDHENMFWYRQDPGLGLRLIYFSYDVKMKEKGDIPEGYSVSREKKERFSLILESASTNQTSMYLCASSPTGLAGAYNEQFFGPGTRLTVL.

This clone occurred a few times. The chain joins TRBV2 to TRBJ1-3; perhaps TRBD1 as D (6 bases). The germline V and J ends were trimmed by 5 bases and 0 bases, with 11 bases remaining between them. This CDR3 is built from 15 residues. Germline-derived CDR1 and CDR2 are SNHLY and FYNNEI. CDR3 sequence reads: CASSLEQGSGNTIYF. DNA of the CDR3: TGTGCCAGCAGTTTAGAACAGGGCTCTGGAAACACCATATATTTT.

This clone is a singleton in its sample. The gene calls are TRBV28 and TRBJ2-3; 9 positions agree with TRBD1. The CDR3 sequence is 17 residues long. Per the germline V gene, CDR1 is MDHEN and CDR2 is SYDVKM. The V gene end was trimmed by 4 bases and the J gene end by 4 bases; junction bases not matched to a gene: 12. CDR3 sequence: CASSSPVTGGVADTQYF. In nucleotides, the CDR3 is TGTGCCAGCAGTTCCCCGGTAACAGGGGGCGTCGCAGATACGCAGTATTTT.

The chain combines TRBV5-6 with TRBJ2-5; 8 bases match TRBD1. This CDR3 contains 15 residues. Per germline, CDR1 SGHDT and CDR2 YYEEEE. Trimming removed 3 bases from V and 5 bases from J; junction bases left unmatched: 9. CDR3 sequence reads: CASSSYIRGRETQYF. The CDR3 DNA reads TGTGCCAGCAGCTCTTATATCAGGGGGCGGGAGACCCAGTACTTC.

This clone was seen more than once but under ten times. The rearrangement joins TRBV28 to TRBJ1-4; D remains unclear. V was pared by 2 bases and J by 4 bases, with 8 bases between. The germline V gene encodes CDR1 MDHEN and CDR2 SYDVKM. The CDR3 has 14 residues. Here the CDR3 DNA reads TGTGCCAGCAGTTTAGTTAGTCATAATGAAAAACTGTTTTTT. Translation: CASSLVSHNEKLFF.

The V gene is TRBV2, the J gene TRBJ2-7; 7 nucleotides line up with TRBD1. With 0 bases clipped from V and 5 bases from J, the junction kept 1 base outside the gene matches. CDR3 length: 13 residues. Per the germline V gene, CDR1 is SNHLY and CDR2 is FYNNEI. CDR3 sequence: CASSEAGTDEQYF. The CDR3 coding sequence is TGTGCCAGCAGTGAAGCGGGGACAGACGAGCAGTACTTC.

This rearrangement joins TRBV7-6 to TRBJ2-2; possible D gene TRBD1, 5 bases. There are 16 residues in the CDR3. Germline values: CDR1 SGHVS, CDR2 FNYEAQ. Trimming cost V 2 bases and J 3 bases, with 13 bases left between them. The CDR3 nucleotides read TGTGCCAGCAGCTTACCCGTAGGGGTGGACACCGGGGAGCTGTTTTTT. It specifies CASSLPVGVDTGELFF.

The chain combines TRBV5-6 with TRBJ2-1, with 8 nucleotides matching TRBD2. V gave up 3 bases and J gave up 6 bases; unmatched junction bases: 2. Germline V gene data show CDR1 as SGHDT and CDR2 as YYEEEE. The CDR3 extends over 13 amino acids. The CDR3 nucleotides are TGTGCCAGCAGCTCCGGACTAGCCAATGAGCAGTTCTTC. It specifies CASSSGLANEQFF.

This clone occurred a few times. The J gene is TRBJ2-5, the V gene TRBV6-5; 11 nucleotides line up with TRBD2. CDR1 is MNHEY and CDR2 is SVGAGI in the germline V gene. Losses at the gene ends were 2 bases for V and 1 base for J; bases not matched to a gene: 0. The CDR3 has 15 amino acids. The CDR3 bases are TGTGCCAGCAGTTACGGGACTAGCGGCCAAGAGACCCAGTACTTC. This sequence encodes CASSYGTSGQETQYF.

V usage is TRBV6-1 and J usage is TRBJ2-7, with TRBD1 identical over 10 bases. The germline gives CDR1 MNHNS, CDR2 SASEGT. J gave up 6 bases and V 6 bases, and 8 bases lay outside the gene matches. This CDR3 is built from 14 residues. The CDR3 DNA reads TGTGCCAGCAGCGCGACAGGGGGCGGTTTCGAGCAGTACTTC. The encoded protein is CASSATGGGFEQYF.

This chain links TRBV9 with TRBJ2-5; tentative D call: TRBD2 (6 bases). The CDR3 runs to 15 residues. Trimming shortened V by 2 bases and J by 2 bases, and 13 bases separated the two germline ends. Germline V CDR1 and CDR2: SGDLS, YYNGEE. CDR3 nucleotides: TGTGCCAGCAGCGTCCGGCGGGGACCTCAAGAGACCCAGTACTTC. This translates into CASSVRRGPQETQYF. Filled out from reference TRBV9 and TRBJ2-5, the complete variable domain reads DSGVTQTPKHLITATGQRVTLRCSPRSGDLSVYWYQQSLDQGLQFLIQYYNGEERAKGNILERFSAQQFPDLHSELNLSSLELGDSALYFCASSVRRGPQETQYFGPGTRLLVL.

The J gene is TRBJ2-3, the V gene TRBV10-3; 9 nucleotides agree with TRBD2. The CDR3 covers 14 residues. With V trimmed by 10 bases and J by 2 bases, 7 bases remained unmatched. CDR1 ENHRY and CDR2 SYGVKD come from the germline V gene. CDR3: CATRAGGPTDTQYF. The CDR3 coding sequence is TGTGCCACCCGAGCGGGAGGACCCACAGATACGCAGTATTTT.

The chain combines TRBV18 with TRBJ2-1, with 9 nucleotides matching TRBD2. Germline-derived CDR1 and CDR2 are KGHSH and LQKENI. With V trimmed by 0 bases and J by 8 bases, 8 bases remained unmatched. The CDR3 length is 16 residues. The CDR3 nucleotides read TGTGCCAGCTCACCACCGGGCGGGAGGGCCTCGCATGAGCAGTTCTTC. It specifies CASSPPGGRASHEQFF.

This chain links TRBV9 with TRBJ2-6; weak D call: TRBD1 (6 bases). Germline V gene sequence: CDR1 SGDLS, CDR2 YYNGEE. The CDR3 loop spans 17 amino acids. Deletions cut 3 bases from V and 2 bases from J, with 15 bases between. The chain's CDR3 is CASSDPGTSAGANVLTF. The CDR3 region has the DNA TGTGCCAGCAGCGACCCCGGGACATCCGCTGGGGCCAACGTCCTGACTTTC.

The chain joins TRBV5-1 to TRBJ1-2; D gene uncertain. Trimming stripped 2 bases from V and 12 bases from J, with 17 bases between. The V gene's germline CDR1 is SGHRS and CDR2 YFSETQ. The CDR3 is 13 amino acids. CDR3 sequence reads: CASSFVEGRGHTF. The CDR3 nucleotides read TGCGCCAGCAGCTTTGTGGAAGGCCGCGGCCACACCTTC.

By sample share, this clone is medium-sized. J is TRBJ1-4 and V is TRBV9; no reliable D call. The germline V gene encodes CDR1 SGDLS and CDR2 YYNGEE. The CDR3 is 14 residues long. V was clipped by 4 bases and J by 7 bases, with 14 bases between them. CDR3 sequence reads: CASSPKYGGEKLFF. The DNA of the CDR3 is TGTGCCAGCAGCCCGAAATACGGTGGTGAAAAACTGTTTTTT.

The rearrangement links TRBV19 to TRBJ1-5, with D unresolved. V was cut by 5 bases and J by 0 bases, with 8 bases left in between. The CDR3 extends over 14 amino acids. CDR1 LNHDA and CDR2 SQIVND come from the germline V gene (reference sequence). In DNA, the CDR3 is TGTGCCAGTAGTCCCTCGGTTAGCAATCAGCCCCAGCATTTT. Amino acid sequence: CASSPSVSNQPQHF.

V and J are TRBV6-1 and TRBJ2-5; maybe TRBD1 (5 bases). CDR1 is MNHNS, CDR2 SASEGT, per germline. The V end was cut by 8 bases, the J end by 1 base, with 11 bases between. CDR3 size: 13 residues. CDR3: CASSRQLQETQYF. The CDR3, as DNA: TGTGCCAGCTCACGACAGCTCCAAGAGACCCAGTACTTC.

The chain uses TRBV11-2 and TRBJ2-7, with 8 bases identical to TRBD2. Per germline, CDR1 SGHAT and CDR2 FQNNGV. The CDR3 runs to 15 residues. V was clipped by 4 bases and J by 0 bases; unmatched bases: 5. Written as DNA, the CDR3 is TGTGCCAGCAGCTCGATTAGCGGGAACTCCTACGAGCAGTACTTC. The encoded protein is CASSSISGNSYEQYF.

This rearrangement joins TRBV2 to TRBJ2-4, with D perhaps matching TRBD1 (5 bases). Germline V gene sequence: CDR1 SNHLY, CDR2 FYNNEI. V lost 8 bases to trimming and J lost 0 bases, with 11 bases between them. This CDR3 is built from 14 residues. CDR3 region: CASGAGVAKNIQYF. The CDR3 bases are TGTGCCAGCGGGGCAGGTGTAGCCAAAAACATTCAGTACTTC. Full variable domain (missing parts from reference TRBV2 and TRBJ2-4): EPEVTQTPSHQVTQMGQEVILRCVPISNHLYFYWYRQILGQKVEFLVSFYNNEISEKSEIFDDQFSVERPDGSNFTLKIRSTKLEDSAMYFCASGAGVAKNIQYFGAGTRLSVL.

J is TRBJ1-1 and V is TRBV5-1; D may be TRBD1 (5 bases). There are 15 residues in the CDR3. The V and J ends lost 4 bases and 4 bases respectively, with 17 bases between them. Germline loops: CDR1 SGHRS, CDR2 YFSETQ. CDR3: CASSEGLPGTTEAFF. The CDR3, as DNA: TGCGCCAGCAGCGAGGGACTCCCGGGCACCACTGAAGCTTTCTTT. The full variable domain, completed using reference TRBV5-1 and TRBJ1-1, is KAGVTQTPRYLIKTRGQQVTLSCSPISGHRSVSWYQQTPGQGLQFLFEYFSETQRNKGNFPGRFSGRQFSNSRSEMNVSTLELGDSALYLCASSEGLPGTTEAFFGQGTRLTVV.

The chain carries TRBV5-1 and TRBJ2-1; 9 positions agree with TRBD2. The germline CDR1 and CDR2 sequences are SGHRS and YFSETQ. The CDR3 sequence is 15 residues long. V shed 7 bases, J shed 4 bases, and the junction held 9 bases outside the gene matches. The CDR3 sequence: CASRTEAGGYNEQFF. For the CDR3, the DNA is TGCGCCAGCCGCACAGAAGCGGGAGGTTACAATGAGCAGTTCTTC.

The rearrangement uses TRBV5-1 and TRBJ1-1; 7 nucleotides match TRBD1. The CDR3 runs 16 residues. V lost 4 bases and J lost 1; bases outside the gene matches: 10. Germline values: CDR1 SGHRS, CDR2 YFSETQ. The CDR3 is CASSPRQGGWNTEAFF. For the CDR3, the DNA is TGCGCCAGCAGCCCCCGACAGGGAGGTTGGAACACTGAAGCTTTCTTT.

The chain employs TRBV5-1 and TRBJ1-4; D gene ambiguous. CDR1 and CDR2 from the germline V gene are SGHRS and YFSETQ. Trimming left V 1 base short and J 0 bases short, with 13 bases between. The CDR3 runs to 17 residues. This CDR3 reads CASSLFRGGATNEKLFF. The DNA of the CDR3 is TGCGCCAGCAGCTTGTTCCGGGGAGGTGCAACTAATGAAAAACTGTTTTTT.